The 17 T cell receptor beta chains below come from one sample, sequenced in a study of T cell responses to AZD1222 COVID-19 vaccine. Repertoires were generated with immunoSEQ multiplex PCR, while TCRdb's copy carries only in-frame clones and drops some. The repertoire holds some 120,000 clones, with roughly 90% as singletons. The specimen comprised peripheral blood, sampled on day 0 of AZD1222 vaccination. The receptors shown here come from an adult in good health.

The chain links TRBV29-1 to TRBJ2-3; D may be TRBD1 (6 bases). CDR1 is SQVTM and CDR2 is ANQGSEA in the germline V gene. The CDR3 runs 13 residues. The V gene lost 1 base and the J gene lost 3 bases, with 8 bases spanning the gap. This CDR3 reads CSVEVGATDTQYF. Written as DNA, the CDR3 is TGCAGCGTTGAAGTGGGGGCGACAGATACGCAGTATTTT.

V is TRBV7-9 and J is TRBJ2-5, with TRBD1 matching over 11 bases. Germline V lookup: CDR1 SEHNR, CDR2 FQNEAQ (reference sequence). The V and J ends lost 3 bases and 4 bases, in that order; junction bases with no gene match: 1. CDR3 length: 14 residues. CDR3 sequence: CASSFGTGGETQYF. In DNA form, the CDR3 reads TGTGCCAGCAGCTTTGGGACAGGGGGAGAGACCCAGTACTTC.

J is TRBJ1-2 and V is TRBV6-5; the match to TRBD1 covers 8 bases. The CDR3 runs to 14 residues. The V segment lost 0 bases and the J segment 7 bases; nucleotides outside the gene matches: 4. CDR1 and CDR2 (germline): MNHEY, SVGAGI. The DNA for the CDR3 is TGTGCCAGCAGTTACTCCAGGGGGCTTTTTGGCTACACCTTC. Its protein product is CASSYSRGLFGYTF.

This chain links TRBV27 with TRBJ2-5; perhaps TRBD2 as D (5 bases). Germline values: CDR1 MNHEY, CDR2 SMNVEV (reference sequence). This CDR3 has 15 amino acids. V gave up 6 bases and J gave up 6 bases, with 20 bases separating them. The CDR3 nucleotides read TGTGCCAGCAGCCTTGACTATGCAAATGTACAGACCCAGTACTTC. Translation gives CASSLDYANVQTQYF.

The chain combines TRBV12-3 or TRBV12-4 with TRBJ2-7; 9 bases are shared with TRBD1. The CDR3 loop spans 13 amino acids. Trimming removed 3 bases from V and 3 bases from J; junction bases left unmatched: 0. CDR3 sequence: CASSLGQGYEQYF. Here the CDR3 DNA reads TGTGCCAGCAGTTTGGGACAGGGCTACGAGCAGTACTTC.

The chain joins TRBV5-1 to TRBJ2-3; D call uncertain. V shed 4 bases and J shed 0 bases, with 12 bases lying between them. Germline V gene lookup returns CDR1 SGHRS and CDR2 YFSETQ. The CDR3 totals 15 residues. The CDR3 nucleotides read TGCGCCAGCAGCCCTGCCTGGGCTAGCACAGATACGCAGTATTTT. This codes for CASSPAWASTDTQYF.

This sequence joins TRBV11-3 and TRBJ2-1; 9 bases align to TRBD1. Germline V CDR1 and CDR2: SGHNT, YENEEA. This CDR3 is built from 15 residues. The trim removed 3 bases at V and 4 bases at J, leaving 4 bases unmatched. The CDR3 reads CASSLTGGVYNEQFF. The CDR3 DNA reads TGTGCCAGCAGCTTGACAGGGGGGGTATACAATGAGCAGTTCTTC.

This chain connects TRBV11-2 to TRBJ2-1; TRBD2 matches 14 bases. Germline V gives CDR1 SGHAT, CDR2 FQNNGV. There are 15 residues in the CDR3. V lost 7 bases, J lost 9 bases, and 8 bases stayed unmatched. CDR3 loop: CASTPGTSGSVEQFF. Here the CDR3 DNA reads TGTGCCAGCACCCCCGGGACTAGCGGGAGTGTTGAGCAGTTCTTC.

The chain combines TRBV7-2 with TRBJ1-4; no reliable D call. V lost 3 bases, J lost 0 bases, and 5 bases lay in between. CDR3 length: 14 residues. Germline CDR1 is SGHTA and CDR2 is FQGNSA. The CDR3 spells CASSFRSTNEKLFF. Here the CDR3 DNA reads TGTGCCAGCAGCTTCAGGTCAACTAATGAAAAACTGTTTTTT.

V gene TRBV5-1 combines with J gene TRBJ2-7; 7 nucleotides align to TRBD2. The germline V gene has CDR1 SGHRS and CDR2 YFSETQ. This CDR3 comprises 12 residues. Trimming removed 3 bases from V and 6 bases from J; junction bases left unmatched: 3. Here the CDR3 reads CASSWTGGEQYF. The DNA for the CDR3 is TGCGCCAGCAGCTGGACGGGAGGCGAGCAGTACTTC.

This clone appeared a few times. The chain links TRBV7-9 to TRBJ1-1; 8 positions agree with TRBD1. CDR3 length: 12 amino acids. Trimming removed 5 bases from V and 11 bases from J; junction bases left unmatched: 7. In germline, CDR1 is SEHNR, CDR2 FQNEAQ (reference sequence). The CDR3 is CASSRYTGGAFF. In DNA form, the CDR3 reads TGTGCCAGCAGCCGGTATACAGGGGGTGCTTTCTTT.

The J gene is TRBJ2-3, the V gene TRBV4-3; 8 bases fit TRBD2. The CDR3 covers 17 residues. In germline, CDR1 is LGHNA, CDR2 YSLEER. Trimming at V came to 0 bases and at J to 1 base, leaving 6 bases not matched to a gene. The CDR3 is CASSQDWGGGRTDTQYF. CDR3 nucleotides: TGCGCCAGCAGCCAAGATTGGGGCGGGGGGCGCACAGATACGCAGTATTTT.

V usage is TRBV10-3 and J usage is TRBJ2-2; TRBD1 or TRBD2 may be the D gene (6 bases each). Trimming stripped 7 bases from V and 7 bases from J, with 10 bases between. CDR3 size: 12 residues. The V gene's germline CDR1 is ENHRY and CDR2 SYGVKD. The CDR3 sequence: CAIKGGSGELFF. The DNA of the CDR3 is TGTGCCATCAAAGGGGGGAGCGGGGAGCTGTTTTTT.

The genes are TRBV1 and TRBJ1-1. TRBV1 is labeled a pseudogene. CDR3 length: 16 amino acids. CDR3 residues: CTSSQDRREWYTEAFF. CDR3 coding DNA: TGCACCAGCAGCCAAGATCGCCGGGAGTGGTACACTGAAGCTTTCTTT.

The rearrangement links TRBV4-1 to TRBJ1-5; D not certain. The germline CDR1 and CDR2 sequences are MGHRA and YSYEKL. The germline V and J ends were trimmed by 0 bases and 6 bases, with 9 bases remaining between them. The CDR3 consists of 14 residues. The CDR3 nucleotides read TGCGCCAGCAGCCAAGAACAGTCAGGTCAGCCCCAGCATTTT. Protein sequence: CASSQEQSGQPQHF.

This clone has more than one count but fewer than ten. The V and J genes are TRBV5-1 and TRBJ2-1; D is possibly TRBD2 (6 bases). Germline CDR1 SGHRS, CDR2 YFSETQ. V was cut by 6 bases and J by 7 bases, with 17 bases left in between. The CDR3 is made up of 14 amino acids. The CDR3 DNA follows: TGCGCCAGCATGGGAACCGGGCGGGAAAATGAGCAGTTCTTC. This codes for CASMGTGRENEQFF. Based on the CDR3 plus reference TRBV5-1 and TRBJ2-1, the full variable domain is KAGVTQTPRYLIKTRGQQVTLSCSPISGHRSVSWYQQTPGQGLQFLFEYFSETQRNKGNFPGRFSGRQFSNSRSEMNVSTLELGDSALYLCASMGTGRENEQFFGPGTRLTVL.

This rearrangement joins TRBV29-1 to TRBJ1-6; maybe TRBD1 (6 bases). Germline values: CDR1 SQVTM, CDR2 ANQGSEA. Trimming pared 1 base from V and 0 bases from J, leaving 19 bases between. CDR3 length equals 19 residues. CDR3 DNA: TGCAGCGTTGAAGGTCAGGGGTCAAGAGGGGACTCCTATAATTCACCCCTCCACTTT. Residues: CSVEGQGSRGDSYNSPLHF.